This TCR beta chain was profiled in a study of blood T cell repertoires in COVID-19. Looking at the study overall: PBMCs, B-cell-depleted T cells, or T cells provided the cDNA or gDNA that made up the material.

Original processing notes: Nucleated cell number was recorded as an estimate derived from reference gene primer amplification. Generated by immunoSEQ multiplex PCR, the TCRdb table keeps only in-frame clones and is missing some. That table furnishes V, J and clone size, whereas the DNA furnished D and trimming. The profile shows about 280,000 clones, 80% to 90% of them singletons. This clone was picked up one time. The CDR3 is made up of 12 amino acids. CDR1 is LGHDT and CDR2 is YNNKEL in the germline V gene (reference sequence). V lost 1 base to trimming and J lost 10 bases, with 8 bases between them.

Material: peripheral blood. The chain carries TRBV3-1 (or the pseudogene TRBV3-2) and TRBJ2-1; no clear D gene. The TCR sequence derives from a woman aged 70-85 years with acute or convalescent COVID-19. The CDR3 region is CASSQGAREQFF. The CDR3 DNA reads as TGTGCCAGCAGCCAAGGGGCACGAGAGCAGTTCTTC.